This passage covers 9 T cell receptor beta chains from one sample sequenced in a study of cytomegalovirus exposure and HLA in healthy donors. Both 60 Vbeta primers and 13 Jbeta primers went into the PCR. Generated by immunoSEQ multiplex PCR, the TCRdb table keeps only in-frame clones and is missing some. The table lists roughly 99,000 clones, roughly four fifths of them singletons, with approximately 2% in the top ten. The material sequenced was PBMCs. The receptors shown here come from a young man in good health and CMV-seronegative.

The chain joins TRBV28 to TRBJ1-1; 10 bases map to TRBD1. Germline CDR1 is MDHEN and CDR2 is SYDVKM. This CDR3 has 16 residues. Trimming removed 0 bases from V and 3 bases from J; junction bases left unmatched: 4. Here the CDR3 DNA reads TGTGCCAGCAGTTTATGGGGGACAGGGGAGGACACTGAAGCTTTCTTT. Its protein product is CASSLWGTGEDTEAFF.

The chain recombines TRBV7-9 with TRBJ2-7; D possibly corresponds to TRBD2 (6 bases). The germline gives CDR1 SEHNR, CDR2 FQNEAQ (reference sequence). The CDR3 is 14 residues long. With 5 bases removed from V and 4 bases from J, the gap between germline ends came to 15 bases. CDR3 sequence (DNA): TGTGCCAGCAGCCCCGGAGGGGTGGTGTACGAGCAGTACTTC. Its protein product is CASSPGGVVYEQYF.

This chain joins TRBV5-5 and TRBJ2-5, with D possibly TRBD2 on 6 matching bases. The CDR3 consists of 16 residues. CDR1 SGHKS and CDR2 YYEKEE come from the germline V gene (reference sequence). V was cut by 0 bases and J by 5 bases, with 17 bases left in between. CDR3 bases: TGTGCCAGCAGCTTGGGGTTGGGGCAGGCGGGGGAGACCCAGTACTTC. Encoded protein: CASSLGLGQAGETQYF.

In DNA, the CDR3 is TGTGCCAGCAGAACCGGGACAGGGAACGCAGATACGCAGTATTTT. Protein: CASRTGTGNADTQYF. J is TRBJ2-3 and V is TRBV7-6, with 9 bases identical to TRBD1. The V segment lost 6 bases and the J segment 4 bases; nucleotides outside the gene matches: 8. The CDR3 sequence is 15 residues long. Germline V lookup: CDR1 SGHVS, CDR2 FNYEAQ.

The rearrangement links TRBV11-3 to TRBJ2-5; D is undetermined. V shed 5 bases and J shed 0 bases, with 10 bases lying between them. Per the germline V gene, CDR1 is SGHNT and CDR2 is YENEEA. CDR3 length: 14 amino acids. CDR3 nucleotides: TGTGCCAGCAGCCCCGAGGCCCACCAAGAGACCCAGTACTTC. It codes for CASSPEAHQETQYF.

The chain couples TRBV7-2 to TRBJ2-7; D remains ambiguous. This CDR3 spans 15 amino acids. V lost 5 bases, J lost 5 bases, and 19 bases lay in between. Germline CDR1 reads SGHTA; CDR2 reads FQGNSA. The CDR3, as DNA: TGTGCCAGCAGCAACCAGGCGACCACTTTCCACGAGCAGTACTTC. Protein: CASSNQATTFHEQYF.

This clone was seen only a few times. The chain carries TRBV14 and TRBJ2-1, with 9 nucleotides matching TRBD2. V lost 4 bases to trimming and J lost 6 bases; unmatched junction nucleotides: 7. The CDR3 spans 15 residues. The germline V gene has CDR1 SGHDN and CDR2 FVKESK. The CDR3 DNA reads TGTGCCAGCAGCCTCGGCGGGGGGGCCAGCAATGAGCAGTTCTTC. As protein: CASSLGGGASNEQFF.

The chain uses TRBV5-1 and TRBJ2-7; maybe TRBD1 (5 bases). The CDR3 contains 15 residues. Looked up from germline, CDR1 is SGHRS and CDR2 is YFSETQ. V was clipped by 0 bases and J by 0 bases, with 10 bases between them. DNA for the CDR3: TGCGCCAGCAGCTTGGCGACAGAGAGCTCCTACGAGCAGTACTTC. Its protein is CASSLATESSYEQYF.

This rearrangement joins TRBV5-1 to TRBJ2-5; D may be TRBD2 (6 bases). Trimming cost V 1 base and J 1 base, with 11 bases left between them. This CDR3 has 15 residues. CDR1 SGHRS and CDR2 YFSETQ come from the germline V gene. The CDR3 coding sequence is TGCGCCAGCAGCTTGATGGGAGGTAGCCAAGAGACCCAGTACTTC. Protein: CASSLMGGSQETQYF.